This TCR beta chain comes out of a study of T-cell reconstitution after alpha-beta-depleted transplantation in children. Ten or more counts support this clonotype. The authors prepared the TCRbeta library with unique molecular identifiers. TCRdb re-derived calls from the PCR reads in MiXCR, one entry per CDR3 protein. The repertoire includes 490,000 or so distinct CDR3 sequences, around 13% of them detected once, and roughly 5.4% sits in the top ten. Germline assignment: CDR1 LGHDT and CDR2 YNNKEL (reference sequence). The V gene lost 3 bases and the J gene lost 1 base, with 7 bases spanning the gap. This CDR3 has 13 residues.

Material: PBMCs from the stem cell graft donor, obtained from the stem cell graft. This chain uses TRBV3-1 with TRBJ2-7; D not resolved. The TCR was taken from a human donor who donated a stem cell graft to a child with combined immunodeficiency. This CDR3 reads CASSQLSSYEQYF. CDR3 DNA sequence: TGTGCCAGCAGCCAGTTATCTTCCTACGAGCAGTACTTC.